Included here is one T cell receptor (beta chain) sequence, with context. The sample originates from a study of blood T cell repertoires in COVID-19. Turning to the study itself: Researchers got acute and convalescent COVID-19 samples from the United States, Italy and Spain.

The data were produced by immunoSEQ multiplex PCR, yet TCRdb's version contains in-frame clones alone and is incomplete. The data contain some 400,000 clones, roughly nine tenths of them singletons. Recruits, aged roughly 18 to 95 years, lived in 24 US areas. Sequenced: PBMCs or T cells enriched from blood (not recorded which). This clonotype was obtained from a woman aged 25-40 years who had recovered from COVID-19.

CDR3 region: CASRLQGEGYTF. The CDR3 DNA sequence: TGTGCCAGCAGATTACAGGGTGAGGGCTACACCTTC. This sequence joins TRBV2 and TRBJ1-2, with a tentative D call TRBD1 (6 bases). CDR3 size: 12 residues. Trimming stripped 6 bases from V and 8 bases from J, with 13 bases between. Germline lookup yields CDR1 SNHLY and CDR2 FYNNEI.